This paragraph covers one TCR beta chain sequence. What it binds is not known. This specimen belongs to a study of a mutant IDH1 vaccine in newly diagnosed glioma. Profiling relied on immunoSEQ multiplex PCR, and the TCRdb table lists in-frame clones only, not all of them. The sample contains about 41,000 clones, around 78% of which appear only once. Time point reported: week 23, last vaccination. The vaccine gave 300 ug of a 20-mer mutant IDH1 peptide subcutaneously per dose. The germline V gene encodes CDR1 SGHTA and CDR2 FQGNSA. Trimming took off 3 bases at V and 6 bases at J, with 17 bases between the two ends. The CDR3 is 16 amino acids.

The V and J genes are TRBV7-2 and TRBJ2-2; D may be TRBD1 or TRBD2 (5 bases each). The clonotype comes from a woman aged 40 to 50 with glioma. Some clones in this sample may be carry-over from other donors' samples. Material: PBMCs, obtained from a glioma patient whose treatment included an IDH1 peptide vaccine. The CDR3 nucleotides read TGTGCCAGCAGCTTTAGTACGGGGCCGAGGGCCGGGGAGCTGTTTTTT. Protein sequence: CASSFSTGPRAGELFF.